The T cell receptor (beta chain) under discussion was sequenced for a study of T cells after yellow fever vaccination. This CDR3 comprises 11 residues. The table lists this clonotype with a few counts. The antigen is unknown. The junction departs from the called germline gene at one end, perhaps through a read error. Study conclusions and caveats: Just a small share of clonotypes turned up in the CD4 compartment as well as the CD8 compartment. The secondary T-cell response peaked on day 5, not day 15, but was weaker.

Each CDR3 protein is one row after TCRdb ran MiXCR on the 5' RACE reads. The sample lists approximately 110,000 distinct CDR3 sequences, around 7.4% occurring once. This specimen was CD4+ T cells sorted from PBMCs, taken more than 8 days after the first yellow fever vaccination. This sequence was found in a man younger than 30 who received the YFV17D yellow fever vaccine. The gene calls are TRBV12-3 or TRBV12-4 and TRBJ2-5, with D perhaps matching TRBD2 (6 bases). In nucleotides, the CDR3 is TGCGCCAGCGGTCGGGGGGAGACCCAGTACTTC. It specifies CASGRGETQYF.